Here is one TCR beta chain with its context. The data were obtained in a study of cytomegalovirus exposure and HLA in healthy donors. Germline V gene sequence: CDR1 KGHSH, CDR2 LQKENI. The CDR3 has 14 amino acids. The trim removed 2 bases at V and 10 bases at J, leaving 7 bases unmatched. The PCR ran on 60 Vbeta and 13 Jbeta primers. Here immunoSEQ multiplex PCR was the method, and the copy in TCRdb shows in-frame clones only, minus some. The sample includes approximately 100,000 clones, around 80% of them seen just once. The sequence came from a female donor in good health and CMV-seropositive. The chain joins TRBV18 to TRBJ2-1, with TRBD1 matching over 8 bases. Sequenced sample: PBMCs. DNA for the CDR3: TGTGCCAGCTCACCAGCCGCAGGGGGCAACGAGCAGTTCTTC. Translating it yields CASSPAAGGNEQFF.